This T cell receptor beta chain stems from a study of shared clonotypes between healthy human individuals. Deletions cut 2 bases from V and 4 bases from J, with 16 bases between. The CDR3 runs to 16 residues. From germline, CDR1 is KGHSH and CDR2 LQKENI. Produced via immunoSEQ multiplex PCR; TCRdb's table is partial and in-frame only. Of 2 million to 3 million clones in the sample, roughly nine tenths are singletons; the top ten hold roughly 0.15%. Material for sequencing was naive CD4+ T cells sorted from blood. Specified subset: CD45RA+ positively selected. J is TRBJ2-3 and V is TRBV18, with D uncertain. The TCR sequence derives from a young man in good health. The CDR3 spells CASSPGLGFSPDTQYF. CDR3 sequence (DNA): TGTGCCAGCTCACCAGGTTTAGGCTTCTCTCCAGATACGCAGTATTTT.